Following are 4 T cell receptor beta chains from one sample sequenced in a study of tissue T cells after allogeneic stem cell transplantation. Generated by immunoSEQ multiplex PCR, the TCRdb table keeps only in-frame clones and is missing some. The sample lists thousands of clones; roughly half were seen once. The time point: mouse harvest day 7 after allogeneic transplant. Mouse grafts combined 10^7 T-cell-depleted bone marrow cells with 10^6 splenic CD5+ T cells. Specimen: gut tissue. These receptors originate from a female BALB/c mouse given C57BL/6 T cells with graft-versus-host disease after an allogeneic hematopoietic cell transplant.

In regard to this clone: Germline and genes here are mouse. The read gets to within 1 residue of the CDR3 end, and the germline J gene fills in the rest. The chain recombines TRBV12-2 with TRBJ2-5; 8 bases line up with TRBD2. The J segment lost 2 bases and the V segment lost 2 bases, leaving 2 bases of the junction unmatched. The CDR3 loop spans 14 amino acids. Germline V lookup: CDR1 SGHLS, CDR2 HYDKME. The CDR3: CASSRTGFQDTQYF. The sequenced CDR3 bases are TGTGCCAGCTCTCGGACTGGGTTCCAAGACACCCAGTAC.

Details on this clone: Each gene name is a mouse one. From the germline J gene comes the end of the CDR3, since the read stops 1 residue before it. This chain joins TRBV3 and TRBJ2-2, with TRBD1 matching 9 bases. Germline trimming cut 5 bases from V and 2 bases from J; bases unmatched to any gene: 3. Germline CDR1 is SNHLY and CDR2 is FYNGKV (reference sequence). This CDR3 comprises 15 residues. This CDR3 is CASSRTGVNTGQLYF. The CDR3 DNA, read in part, is TGTGCCAGCAGCCGGACAGGGGTGAACACCGGGCAGCTCTAC.

On this clone itself: Gene and germline names: mouse. The CDR3 end lies 1 residue beyond the end of the read and is filled in from the germline J gene. The V and J genes are TRBV26 and TRBJ2-5; 7 bases map to TRBD1. V gave up 6 bases and J gave up 3 bases; unmatched junction bases: 3. The CDR3 runs 13 residues. CDR1 is KGHPV and CDR2 is FQNQEV in the germline V gene (reference sequence). The CDR3 bases that were read are TGTGCCAGCAGGCCGGGACAGCAAGACACCCAGTAC. This encodes CASRPGQQDTQY. The CDR3 in its entirety is CASRPGQQDTQYF.

This clone occurred a few times. These gene names are mouse names. The CDR3 is cut off 1 residue early in the read; its end comes from the germline J gene. The chain carries TRBV23 and TRBJ2-5; TRBD1 reflects the table's D call only, with no check against the DNA. Germline CDR1 KGHTA, CDR2 FQNQQP. This CDR3 is 14 amino acids long. Partial CDR3 DNA: TGCTCCAGCAGTCTCGGGGGAGGGGGCGACACCCAGTAC. It translates to CSSSLGGGGDTQY. The CDR3, in full, reads CSSSLGGGGDTQYF.